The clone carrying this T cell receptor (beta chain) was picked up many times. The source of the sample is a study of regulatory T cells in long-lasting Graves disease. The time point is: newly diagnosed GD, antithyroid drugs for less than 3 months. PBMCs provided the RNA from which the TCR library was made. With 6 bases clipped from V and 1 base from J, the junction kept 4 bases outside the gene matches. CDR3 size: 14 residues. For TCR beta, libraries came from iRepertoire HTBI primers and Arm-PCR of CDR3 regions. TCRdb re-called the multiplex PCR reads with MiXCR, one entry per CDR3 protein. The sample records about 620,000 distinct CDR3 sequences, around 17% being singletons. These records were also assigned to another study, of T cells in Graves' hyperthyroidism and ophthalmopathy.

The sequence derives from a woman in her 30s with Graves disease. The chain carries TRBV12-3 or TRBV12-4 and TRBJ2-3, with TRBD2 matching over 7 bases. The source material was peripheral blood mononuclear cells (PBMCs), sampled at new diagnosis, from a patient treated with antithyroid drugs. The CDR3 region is CASRETSGTDTQYF. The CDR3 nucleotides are TGTGCCAGCAGAGAAACTAGCGGCACAGATACGCAGTATTTT.